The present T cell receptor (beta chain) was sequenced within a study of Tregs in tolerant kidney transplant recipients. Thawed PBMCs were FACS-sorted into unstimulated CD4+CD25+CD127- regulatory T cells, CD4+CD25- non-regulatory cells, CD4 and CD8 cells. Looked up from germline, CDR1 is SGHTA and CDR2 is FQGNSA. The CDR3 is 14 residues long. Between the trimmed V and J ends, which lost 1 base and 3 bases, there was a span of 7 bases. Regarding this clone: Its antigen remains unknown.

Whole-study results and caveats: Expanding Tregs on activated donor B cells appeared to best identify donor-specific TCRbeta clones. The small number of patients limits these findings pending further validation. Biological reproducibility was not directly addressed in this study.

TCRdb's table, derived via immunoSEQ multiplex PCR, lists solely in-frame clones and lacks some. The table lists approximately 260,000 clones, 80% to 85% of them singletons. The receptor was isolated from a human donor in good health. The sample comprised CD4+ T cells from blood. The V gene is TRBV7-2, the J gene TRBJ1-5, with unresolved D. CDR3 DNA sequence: TGTGCCAGCAGCTTAGTAGGTAACAATCAGCCCCAGCATTTT. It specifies CASSLVGNNQPQHF. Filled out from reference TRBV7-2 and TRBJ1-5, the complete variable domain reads GAGVSQSPSNKVTEKGKDVELRCDPISGHTALYWYRQSLGQGLEFLIYFQGNSAPDKSGLPSDRFSAERTGGSVSTLTIQRTQQEDSAVYLCASSLVGNNQPQHFGDGTRLSIL.